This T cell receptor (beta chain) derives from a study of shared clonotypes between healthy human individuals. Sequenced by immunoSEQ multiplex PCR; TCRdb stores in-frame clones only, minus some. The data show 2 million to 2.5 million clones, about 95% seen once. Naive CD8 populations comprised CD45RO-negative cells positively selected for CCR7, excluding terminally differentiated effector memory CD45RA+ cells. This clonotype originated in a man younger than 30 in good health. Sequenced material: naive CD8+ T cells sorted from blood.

The chain's CDR3 is CASSLFGTGNTDTQYF. CDR3 nucleotides: TGTGCCAGCAGCTTATTCGGGACAGGGAACACAGATACGCAGTATTTT. The chain couples TRBV5-6 to TRBJ2-3; 9 bases map to TRBD1. V trimming: 2 bases; J trimming: 2 bases; junction bases outside the gene matches: 6. This CDR3 region has 16 residues. Germline assignment: CDR1 SGHDT and CDR2 YYEEEE.